This is a list of T cell receptor beta chains from one sample in a study of CD8 T cells in ankylosing spondylitis. One entry per CDR3 protein results from TCRdb running MiXCR on the 5' RACE reads. The data contain roughly 700,000 distinct CDR3 sequences, around 17% of them singletons. Sequencing input: blood, either unsorted or a sorted T cell fraction (not recorded which). The source of these receptors is a male donor with ankylosing spondylitis. Both conserved end residues are part of each CDR3. D genes are given only for firm matches. Clone size is given for some rows only: seen once, a few or many times, or a class if the clone is expanded.

V gene	J gene	CDR3 length	D gene	clone size	CDR3 protein	CDR3 DNA
TRBV24-1	TRBJ2-7	13	-	many	CATSDFVGGEQYF	TGTGCCACCAGTGATTTCGTGGGGGGCGAGCAGTACTTC
TRBV10-3	TRBJ2-7	13	-	few	CAISELGTYEQYF	TGTGCCATCAGTGAGTTAGGGACCTACGAGCAGTACTTC
TRBV11-2	TRBJ1-1	13	-	-	CASSSWLNTEAFF	TGTGCCAGCAGCTCTTGGTTGAACACTGAAGCTTTCTTT
TRBV9	TRBJ1-4	14	TRBD1	few	CASSQGGEDEKLFF	TGTGCCAGCAGCCAAGGGGGCGAGGATGAAAAACTGTTTTTT
TRBV27	TRBJ2-3	14	TRBD2	few	CATNSGGGTDTQYF	TGTGCCACTAATAGCGGGGGAGGCACAGATACGCAGTATTTT
TRBV12-3/TRBV12-4	TRBJ2-5	15	TRBD2	few	CASSYSGGAIETQYF	TGTGCCAGCAGTTATAGCGGGGGGGCCATAGAGACCCAGTACTTC
TRBV5-1	TRBJ1-2	13	-	few	CASSLERHYGYTF	TGCGCCAGCAGCCTTGAACGGCACTATGGCTACACCTTC
TRBV2	TRBJ1-1	12	-	few	CASRWEGTEAFF	TGTGCCAGCCGATGGGAGGGGACTGAAGCTTTCTTT
TRBV7-9	TRBJ2-3	16	-	-	CASSTTTEVGTDTQYF	TGTGCCAGCAGCACAACGACGGAGGTCGGCACAGATACGCAGTATTTT
TRBV20-1	TRBJ1-5	14	-	few	CSARARTALQPQHF	TGCAGTGCTAGAGCTCGGACAGCACTTCAGCCCCAGCATTTT
TRBV5-6	TRBJ1-4	19	TRBD1	-	CASSSITLRQGAINEKLFF	TGTGCCAGCAGCTCAATCACCCTACGACAGGGGGCGATTAATGAAAAACTGTTTTTT
TRBV3-1	TRBJ1-3	15	-	-	CASSQDSRHRDTIYF	TGTGCCAGCAGCCAAGATTCTCGGCACCGGGACACCATATATTTT
TRBV5-4	TRBJ2-1	14	-	few	CASSYNRRDNEQFF	TGTGCCAGCAGCTATAACCGAAGGGACAATGAGCAGTTCTTC
TRBV20-1	TRBJ1-2	15	TRBD1	-	CSARELGQGAYGYTF	TGCAGTGCTAGAGAATTAGGACAGGGAGCCTATGGCTACACCTTC
TRBV5-1	TRBJ2-1	15	TRBD2	few	CASSSPGLAANEQFF	TGCGCCAGCAGCTCACCGGGACTAGCGGCCAATGAGCAGTTCTTC
TRBV12-3/TRBV12-4	TRBJ2-7	14	-	few	CASRSSWGSYEQYF	TGTGCCAGCAGGTCCAGCTGGGGCTCCTACGAGCAGTACTTC
TRBV12-3/TRBV12-4	TRBJ1-4	15	-	many	CASSSPGPTNEKLFF	TGTGCCAGCAGTTCTCCGGGACCAACTAATGAAAAACTGTTTTTT
TRBV4-2	TRBJ2-5	17	TRBD2	-	CASSQVVASGKGETQYF	TGTGCCAGCAGCCAAGTGGTGGCTAGCGGGAAGGGAGAGACCCAGTACTTC
TRBV6-5	TRBJ2-3	15	-	-	CASSYQGMSTDTQYF	TGTGCCAGCAGTTACCAGGGAATGAGCACAGATACGCAGTATTTT
TRBV9	TRBJ2-7	15	-	few	CASSVDTGWSYEQYF	TGTGCCAGCAGCGTAGATACGGGCTGGTCCTACGAGCAGTACTTC
TRBV10-3	TRBJ2-3	13	-	-	CAISDMGKDTQYF	TGTGCCATCAGTGACATGGGGAAAGATACGCAGTATTTT
TRBV5-1	TRBJ2-5	14	-	few	CASSTSGTQETQYF	TGCGCCAGCAGCACTTCGGGGACACAAGAGACCCAGTACTTC
TRBV7-9	TRBJ1-2	15	-	few	CASSLDAGPPPGYTF	TGTGCCAGCAGCTTAGATGCGGGGCCACCCCCGGGCTACACCTTC
TRBV7-9	TRBJ2-1	17	TRBD2	-	CASSHHLRGGPHNEQFF	TGTGCCAGCAGCCACCATCTCCGCGGGGGGCCCCACAATGAGCAGTTCTTC
TRBV6-5	TRBJ2-3	19	-	few	CASSYMSGALLGPTDTQYF	TGTGCCAGCAGTTACATGTCTGGGGCCCTCCTCGGGCCCACAGATACGCAGTATTTT
TRBV12-3/TRBV12-4	TRBJ2-2	16	TRBD1	few	CASSLDRDSNTGELFF	TGTGCCAGCAGTTTAGACCGGGACAGCAACACCGGGGAGCTGTTTTTT
TRBV15	TRBJ2-3	15	TRBD1	-	CATSKGQGATDTQYF	TGTGCCACCAGCAAAGGGCAGGGGGCCACAGATACGCAGTATTTT
TRBV20-1	TRBJ2-7	15	-	few	CSARDEYRATGEQYF	TGCAGTGCTAGAGATGAATACAGGGCTACGGGGGAGCAGTACTTC
TRBV2	TRBJ2-1	14	-	many	CASSVSEGYNEQFF	TGTGCCAGCAGTGTCAGTGAGGGATACAATGAGCAGTTCTTC
TRBV7-8	TRBJ2-1	15	TRBD2	-	CASSAPGLASNEQFF	TGTGCCAGCAGCGCCCCGGGACTAGCATCCAATGAGCAGTTCTTC